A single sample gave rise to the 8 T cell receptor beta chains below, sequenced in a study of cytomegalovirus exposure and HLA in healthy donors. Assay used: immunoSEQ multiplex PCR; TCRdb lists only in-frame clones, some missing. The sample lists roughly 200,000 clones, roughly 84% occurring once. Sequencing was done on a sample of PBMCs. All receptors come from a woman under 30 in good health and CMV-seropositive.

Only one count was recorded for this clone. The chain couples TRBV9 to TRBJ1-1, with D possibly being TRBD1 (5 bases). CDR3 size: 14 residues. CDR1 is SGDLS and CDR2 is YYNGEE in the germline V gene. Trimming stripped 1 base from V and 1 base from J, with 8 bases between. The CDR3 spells CASSVTGSNTEAFF. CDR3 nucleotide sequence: TGTGCCAGCAGCGTAACAGGATCGAACACTGAAGCTTTCTTT.

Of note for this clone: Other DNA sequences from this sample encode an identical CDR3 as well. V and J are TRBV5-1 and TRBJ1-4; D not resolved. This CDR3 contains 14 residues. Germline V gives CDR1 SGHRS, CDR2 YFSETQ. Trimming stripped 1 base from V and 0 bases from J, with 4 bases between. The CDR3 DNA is TGCGCCAGCAGCTTGACGGCAACTAATGAAAAACTGTTTTTT. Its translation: CASSLTATNEKLFF.

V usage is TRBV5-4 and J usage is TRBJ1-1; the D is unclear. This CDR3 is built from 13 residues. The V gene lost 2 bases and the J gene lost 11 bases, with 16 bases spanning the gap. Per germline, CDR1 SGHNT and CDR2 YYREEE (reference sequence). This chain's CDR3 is CASSLADGSPAFF. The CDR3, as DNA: TGTGCCAGCAGCTTAGCGGATGGGAGCCCCGCTTTCTTT.

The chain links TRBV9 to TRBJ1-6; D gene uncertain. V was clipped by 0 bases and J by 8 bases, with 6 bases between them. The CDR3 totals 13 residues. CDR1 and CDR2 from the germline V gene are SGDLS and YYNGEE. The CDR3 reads CASSVAEDSPLHF. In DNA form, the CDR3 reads TGTGCCAGCAGCGTAGCGGAGGATTCACCCCTCCACTTT.

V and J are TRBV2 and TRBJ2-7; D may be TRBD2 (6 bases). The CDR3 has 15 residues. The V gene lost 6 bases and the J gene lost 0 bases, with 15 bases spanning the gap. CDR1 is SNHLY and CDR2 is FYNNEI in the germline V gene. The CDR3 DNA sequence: TGTGCCAGCAGCCGACGCGGGGTTAGCTCCTACGAGCAGTACTTC. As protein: CASSRRGVSSYEQYF.

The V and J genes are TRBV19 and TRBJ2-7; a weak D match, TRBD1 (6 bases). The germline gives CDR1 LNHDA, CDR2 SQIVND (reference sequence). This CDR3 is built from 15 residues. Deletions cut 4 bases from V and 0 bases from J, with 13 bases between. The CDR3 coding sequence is TGTGCCAGTAGTACGGGCGCAGGGGCCTCCTACGAGCAGTACTTC. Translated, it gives CASSTGAGASYEQYF.

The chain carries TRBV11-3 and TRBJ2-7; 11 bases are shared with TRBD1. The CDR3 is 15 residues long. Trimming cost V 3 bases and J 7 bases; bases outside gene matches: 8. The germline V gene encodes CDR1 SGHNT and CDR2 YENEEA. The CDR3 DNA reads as TGTGCCAGCAGCTTCGGGGACAGGGGGTTGGATGAGCAGTACTTC. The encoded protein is CASSFGDRGLDEQYF.

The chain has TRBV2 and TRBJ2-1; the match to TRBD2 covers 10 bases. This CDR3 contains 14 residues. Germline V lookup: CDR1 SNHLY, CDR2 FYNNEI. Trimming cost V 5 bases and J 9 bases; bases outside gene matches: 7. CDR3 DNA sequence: TGTGCCAGCAGTAATCTAGCGGGGGACGGTGAGCAGTTCTTC. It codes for CASSNLAGDGEQFF. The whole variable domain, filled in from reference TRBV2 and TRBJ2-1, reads EPEVTQTPSHQVTQMGQEVILRCVPISNHLYFYWYRQILGQKVEFLVSFYNNEISEKSEIFDDQFSVERPDGSNFTLKIRSTKLEDSAMYFCASSNLAGDGEQFFGPGTRLTVL.